One and the same sample provided the 25 T cell receptor beta chains below, sequenced in a study of blood T cells in healthy people across ages. Through a sample-barcoded 5' primer and a J-beta primer mix, a second PCR was run for roughly 6 to 12 cycles. MiXCR, run by TCRdb on the 5' RACE reads, gives a single entry per CDR3 protein. The table shows approximately 730,000 distinct CDR3 sequences, with 40% to 65% occurring only once. The sample comprised blood. These receptors were taken from a man older than 75 in good health.

The V gene is TRBV2, the J gene TRBJ1-1, with D possibly TRBD1 on 5 matching bases. Trimming took 2 bases from V and 5 from J, leaving 15 bases between them. The CDR3 is 15 residues long. The germline V gene encodes CDR1 SNHLY and CDR2 FYNNEI. The chain's CDR3 is CASSEQGSRITEAFF. The CDR3 region has the DNA TGTGCCAGCAGTGAACAGGGAAGTAGAATTACTGAAGCTTTCTTT.

The chain employs TRBV20-1 and TRBJ2-3; TRBD2 matches at 15 bases. Germline values: CDR1 DFQATT, CDR2 SNEGSKA (reference sequence). J lost 14 bases, V lost 7 bases, and 16 bases had no gene match. The CDR3 runs 15 residues. The CDR3 is CSVPGLAGGNRYAYF. The CDR3 region has the DNA TGCAGTGTCCCCGGACTAGCGGGAGGGAACAGATACGCGTATTTT.

This clonotype was recorded at least ten times. One end of the junction does not line up with germline, which may come from a read error. The genes are TRBV5-1 and TRBJ2-7; D is uncertain. Germline-derived CDR1 and CDR2 are SGHRS and YFSETQ. This CDR3 has 11 amino acids. The CDR3 region is CASSSDYEQYF. The CDR3 DNA reads TGTGCCAGCAGTTCCGATTACGAGCAGTACTTC.

This chain connects TRBV20-1 to TRBJ1-1; D may be TRBD1 (6 bases). The CDR3 has 14 amino acids. The V gene's germline CDR1 is DFQATT and CDR2 SNEGSKA (reference sequence). Trimming left V 0 bases short and J 5 bases short, with 13 bases between. CDR3 protein: CSARDNRGGTEAFF. CDR3 in DNA: TGCAGTGCTAGAGATAATAGGGGGGGGACTGAAGCTTTCTTT.

This clonotype was seen only once. The rearrangement joins TRBV9 to TRBJ2-7; D is uncertain. This CDR3 comprises 15 residues. The V gene lost 0 bases and the J gene lost 5 bases, with 15 bases spanning the gap. CDR1 and CDR2 from the germline V gene are SGDLS and YYNGEE. In nucleotides, the CDR3 is TGTGCCAGCAGCGTAGGGGCAGGAGCGATCAACGAGCAGTACTTC. Translating gives CASSVGAGAINEQYF.

This chain connects TRBV20-1 to TRBJ2-1; no clear D gene. CDR3 length: 14 amino acids. Per the germline V gene, CDR1 is DFQATT and CDR2 is SNEGSKA (reference sequence). The germline V and J ends were trimmed by 6 bases and 4 bases, with 16 bases remaining between them. CDR3 protein: CSATPRGPYNEQFF. CDR3 sequence (DNA): TGCAGTGCCACGCCCCGAGGTCCTTACAATGAGCAGTTCTTC.

This chain connects TRBV27 to TRBJ2-7, with 9 positions matching TRBD1. This CDR3 is built from 15 residues. The germline V gene has CDR1 MNHEY and CDR2 SMNVEV (reference sequence). J lost 2 bases, V lost 5 bases, and 7 bases had no gene match. In DNA, the CDR3 is TGTGCCAGCAGTCACACCGGGACAGGGACCTACGAGCAGTACTTC. Protein: CASSHTGTGTYEQYF.

This clonotype showed up just a few times. This chain joins TRBV15 and TRBJ1-2, with TRBD1 matching 10 bases. Trimming removed 1 base from V and 4 bases from J; junction bases left unmatched: 3. This CDR3 has 15 residues. Germline V gives CDR1 LNHNV, CDR2 YYDKDF (reference sequence). CDR3 region: CATSRAGQGTYGYTF. The CDR3 DNA reads as TGTGCCACCAGCAGAGCGGGACAGGGGACCTATGGCTACACCTTC.

The chain carries TRBV2 and TRBJ2-7; 8 bases line up with TRBD2. This CDR3 spans 13 amino acids. The trim removed 7 bases at V and 2 bases at J, leaving 4 bases unmatched. Germline V gene data show CDR1 as SNHLY and CDR2 as FYNNEI. Written as DNA, the CDR3 is TGTGCCAGCACCGGGACTAGGGCCTACGAGCAGTACTTC. Translation: CASTGTRAYEQYF.

The J gene is TRBJ1-1, the V gene TRBV3-1; 9 nucleotides agree with TRBD1. J lost 3 bases, V lost 3 bases, and 8 bases had no gene match. CDR1 and CDR2 (germline): LGHDT, YNNKEL (reference sequence). The CDR3 runs to 16 residues. The CDR3 DNA follows: TGTGCCAGCAGCCACAGGGACAGGGCGAGCGACACTGAAGCTTTCTTT. Translated, it gives CASSHRDRASDTEAFF.

This rearrangement joins TRBV9 to TRBJ1-1, with D unresolved. Trimming removed 1 base from V and 1 base from J, with 5 bases in between. Germline values: CDR1 SGDLS, CDR2 YYNGEE. There are 13 residues in the CDR3. DNA of the CDR3: TGTGCCAGCAGCGTACAGCCGAACACTGAAGCTTTCTTT. This translates into CASSVQPNTEAFF.

This clonotype came up many times. The chain carries TRBV2 and TRBJ2-2; TRBD2 might be the D (5 bases). Per germline, CDR1 SNHLY and CDR2 FYNNEI. The CDR3 runs 14 residues. V gave up 6 bases and J gave up 3 bases, with 11 bases separating them. CDR3 protein: CASRERADTGELFF. The CDR3 DNA follows: TGTGCCAGCAGGGAACGAGCGGACACCGGGGAGCTGTTTTTT.

In this sample, this clonotype turned up once. An end of the junction differs from the germline gene, which may be a read error. This rearrangement joins TRBV7-8 to TRBJ2-3; 9 bases are a match to TRBD2. The germline gives CDR1 SGHVS, CDR2 FQNEAQ. This CDR3 has 16 amino acids. CDR3 DNA sequence: TGTGCCAGCAGCTTAAACGGCGGGAGGGGCACAGATACGCGGTATTTT. As protein: CASSLNGGRGTDTRYF.

This clonotype was picked up a small number of times. This chain connects TRBV20-1 to TRBJ1-2; 7 bases fit TRBD1. Germline CDR1 and CDR2: DFQATT and SNEGSKA (reference sequence). CDR3 length: 15 residues. For the CDR3, the DNA is TGCAGCTACTTCGGACAGGATACATACGGCTATGGCTACACCTTC. Amino acids: CSYFGQDTYGYGYTF.

This CDR3 reads CASSSRDRALGGYEQYF. The CDR3 DNA reads TGTGCCAGCAGTTCCCGGGACAGGGCTTTGGGTGGCTACGAGCAGTACTTC. This chain uses TRBV27 with TRBJ2-5; 9 bases are shared with TRBD1. TRBJ2-7 explains the end of the DNA better; the J call may be wrong. The CDR3 loop spans 17 amino acids. The germline gives CDR1 MNHEY, CDR2 SMNVEV (reference sequence).

With respect to this clonotype: This clone may be a read error of a much larger clone one base away. This chain connects TRBV5-1 to TRBJ2-7, with D possibly TRBD1 on 5 matching bases. This CDR3 has 16 residues. Germline CDR1 is SGHRS and CDR2 is YFSETQ. The CDR3 loop is CARSDEGQGGGYEQYF. CDR3 in DNA: TGCGCCCGCAGCGACGAAGGCCAGGGTGGTGGATACGAGCAGTACTTC.

The gene calls are TRBV6-5 and TRBJ2-5, with unresolved D. This CDR3 spans 12 amino acids. From germline, CDR1 is MNHEY and CDR2 SVGAGI. Trimming took 8 bases from V and 9 from J, leaving 16 bases between them. In DNA, the CDR3 is TGTGCCAGCGGAGTCGGCCGGGCGGCCCAGTACTTC. Its protein is CASGVGRAAQYF.

The count of this clonotype is one. This chain joins TRBV20-1 and TRBJ2-1, with 8 bases lining up with TRBD1. The CDR3 contains 16 residues. The V gene's germline CDR1 is DFQATT and CDR2 SNEGSKA (reference sequence). With 3 bases clipped from V and 8 bases from J, the junction kept 15 bases outside the gene matches. This chain's CDR3 is CSASSRDRTTIDEQFF. The CDR3 coding sequence is TGCAGTGCTAGTTCCCGGGACAGGACAACAATCGATGAGCAGTTCTTC.

V and J are TRBV20-1 and TRBJ2-3; maybe TRBD2 (6 bases). CDR1 DFQATT and CDR2 SNEGSKA come from the germline V gene (reference sequence). The CDR3 is made up of 15 amino acids. Trimming shortened V by 0 bases and J by 1 base, and 11 bases separated the two germline ends. The CDR3, as DNA: TGCAGTGCTAGAGATTCGGAGCGGGGCACAGATACGCAGTATTTT. Encoded protein: CSARDSERGTDTQYF.

The V and J genes are TRBV12-3 or TRBV12-4 and TRBJ1-5, with a weak D call TRBD1 (5 bases). This CDR3 has 15 amino acids. The ends were cut back, 1 base at V and 4 bases at J, with 11 bases in the middle. CDR3 protein: CASSLGGWGNQPQHF. CDR3 bases: TGTGCCAGCAGTTTAGGAGGGTGGGGGAATCAGCCCCAGCATTTT.

The V gene is TRBV21-1, the J gene TRBJ2-7; the table's D gene call, TRBD1, was not cross checked with the DNA. TRBV21-1 is termed a pseudogene. The CDR3 spans 15 residues. This chain's CDR3 is CASSTIGGPTYEQYF. DNA of the CDR3: TGTGCCAGCAGCACTATTGGGGGCCCGACCTACGAGCAGTACTTC.

This CDR3 reads CAISEFGTSGSNEQYF. The CDR3 nucleotides are TGTGCCATCAGTGAGTTCGGGACTAGCGGGAGTAATGAGCAGTACTTC. The V and J genes are TRBV10-3 and TRBJ2-4; 14 nucleotides match TRBD2. The V segment lost 1 base and the J segment 13 bases; nucleotides outside the gene matches: 9. CDR3 length: 16 residues. Germline values: CDR1 ENHRY, CDR2 SYGVKD.

The rearrangement links TRBV11-2 to TRBJ1-1; D not resolved. This CDR3 has 14 amino acids. V gave up 7 bases and J gave up 5 bases, with 17 bases separating them. From germline, CDR1 is SGHAT and CDR2 FQNNGV. The CDR3 sequence is CASTPSSWKTEAFF. The CDR3 bases are TGTGCCAGCACCCCTTCTAGCTGGAAGACTGAAGCTTTCTTT. Full variable domain (outside the CDR3, taken from reference TRBV11-2 and TRBJ1-1): EAGVAQSPRYKIIEKRQSVAFWCNPISGHATLYWYQQILGQGPKLLIQFQNNGVVDDSQLPKDRFSAERLKGVDSTLKIQPAKLEDSAVYLCASTPSSWKTEAFFGQGTRLTVV.

DNA of the CDR3: TGTGCCCGCATAAAACTAGCGGGAGGTCACAATGAGCAGTTCTTC. It is translated as CARIKLAGGHNEQFF. V usage is TRBV9 and J usage is TRBJ2-1, with 12 bases fitting TRBD2. The CDR3 covers 15 residues. CDR1 SGDLS and CDR2 YYNGEE come from the germline V gene. The V segment lost 10 bases and the J segment 5 bases; nucleotides outside the gene matches: 10. The full variable domain, completed using reference TRBV9 and TRBJ2-1, is DSGVTQTPKHLITATGQRVTLRCSPRSGDLSVYWYQQSLDQGLQFLIQYYNGEERAKGNILERFSAQQFPDLHSELNLSSLELGDSALYFCARIKLAGGHNEQFFGPGTRLTVL.

This clonotype was picked up a small number of times. The gene calls are TRBV3-1 and TRBJ2-1; D not certain. Germline CDR1 reads LGHDT; CDR2 reads YNNKEL (reference sequence). V lost 7 bases to trimming and J lost 8 bases, with 9 bases between them. The length of the CDR3 is 11 residues. DNA of the CDR3: TGTGCCAGCATTGAGTTCCATGAGCAGTTCTTC. Residues: CASIEFHEQFF.